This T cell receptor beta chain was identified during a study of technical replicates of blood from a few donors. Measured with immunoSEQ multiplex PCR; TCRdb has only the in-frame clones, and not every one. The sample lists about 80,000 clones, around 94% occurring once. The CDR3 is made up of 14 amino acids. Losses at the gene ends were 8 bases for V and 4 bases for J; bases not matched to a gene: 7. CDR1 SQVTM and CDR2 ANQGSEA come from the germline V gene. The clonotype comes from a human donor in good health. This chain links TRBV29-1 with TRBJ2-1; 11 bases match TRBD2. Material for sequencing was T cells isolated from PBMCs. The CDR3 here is CSPRTSGLYNEQFF. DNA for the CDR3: TGCAGCCCCAGGACTAGCGGGCTGTACAATGAGCAGTTCTTC.